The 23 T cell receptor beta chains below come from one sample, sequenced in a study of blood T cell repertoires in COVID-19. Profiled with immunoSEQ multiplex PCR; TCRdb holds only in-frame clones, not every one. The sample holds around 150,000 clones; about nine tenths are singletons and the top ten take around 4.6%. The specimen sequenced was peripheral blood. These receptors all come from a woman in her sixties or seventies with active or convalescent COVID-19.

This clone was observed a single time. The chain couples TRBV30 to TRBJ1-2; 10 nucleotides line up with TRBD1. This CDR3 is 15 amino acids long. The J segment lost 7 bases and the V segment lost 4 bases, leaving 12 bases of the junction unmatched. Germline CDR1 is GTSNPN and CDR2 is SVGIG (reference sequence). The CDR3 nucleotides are TGTGCCTGGAATGCGGCGGGGACAGGGGTCACTGGCTACACCTTC. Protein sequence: CAWNAAGTGVTGYTF. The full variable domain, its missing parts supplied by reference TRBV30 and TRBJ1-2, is SQTIHQWPATLVQPVGSPLSLECTVEGTSNPNLYWYRQAAGRGLQLLFYSVGIGQISSEVPQNLSASRPQDRQFILSSKKLLLSDSGFYLCAWNAAGTGVTGYTFGSGTRLTVV.

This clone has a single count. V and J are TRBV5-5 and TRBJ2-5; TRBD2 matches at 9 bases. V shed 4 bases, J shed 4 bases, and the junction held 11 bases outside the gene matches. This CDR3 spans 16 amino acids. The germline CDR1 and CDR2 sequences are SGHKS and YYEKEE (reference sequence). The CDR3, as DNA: TGTGCCAGCAGCATATTAGCGGGGGCCGGGGGAGAGACCCAGTACTTC. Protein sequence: CASSILAGAGGETQYF.

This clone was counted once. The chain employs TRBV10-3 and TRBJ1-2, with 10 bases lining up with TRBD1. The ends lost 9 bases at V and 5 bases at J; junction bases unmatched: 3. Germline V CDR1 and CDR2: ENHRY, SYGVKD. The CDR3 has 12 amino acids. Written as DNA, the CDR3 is TGTGCCATATGGACAGGGGGGTATGGCTACACCTTC. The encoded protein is CAIWTGGYGYTF.

This CDR3 is CASSEQTESTEAFF. For the CDR3, the DNA is TGTGCCAGCAGTGAGCAAACAGAGAGCACTGAAGCTTTCTTT. The rearrangement links TRBV6-4 to TRBJ1-1; D gene ambiguous. The CDR3 is 14 residues long. Trimming stripped 3 bases from V and 4 bases from J, with 12 bases between. Germline V CDR1 and CDR2: MRHNA, SNTAGT.

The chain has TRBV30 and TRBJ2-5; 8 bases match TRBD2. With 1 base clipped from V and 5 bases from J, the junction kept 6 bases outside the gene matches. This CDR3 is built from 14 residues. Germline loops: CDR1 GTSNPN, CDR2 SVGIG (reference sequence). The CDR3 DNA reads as TGTGCCTGGAGTGAGTCGGGGGGGCTTGAGACCCAGTACTTC. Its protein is CAWSESGGLETQYF.

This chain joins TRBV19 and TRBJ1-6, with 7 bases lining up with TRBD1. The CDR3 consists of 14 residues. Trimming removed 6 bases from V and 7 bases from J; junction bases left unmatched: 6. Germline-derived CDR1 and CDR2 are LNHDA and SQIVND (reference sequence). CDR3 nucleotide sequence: TGTGCCAGTAGGCTCGGACAGGACAATTCACCCCTCCACTTT. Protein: CASRLGQDNSPLHF.

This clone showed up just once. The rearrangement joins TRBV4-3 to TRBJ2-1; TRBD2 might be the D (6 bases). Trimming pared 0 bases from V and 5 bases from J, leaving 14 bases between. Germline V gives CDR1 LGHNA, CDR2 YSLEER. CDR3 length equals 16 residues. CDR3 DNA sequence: TGCGCCAGCAGCCAAGACCTGCGGGGACCGAACAATGAGCAGTTCTTC. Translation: CASSQDLRGPNNEQFF.

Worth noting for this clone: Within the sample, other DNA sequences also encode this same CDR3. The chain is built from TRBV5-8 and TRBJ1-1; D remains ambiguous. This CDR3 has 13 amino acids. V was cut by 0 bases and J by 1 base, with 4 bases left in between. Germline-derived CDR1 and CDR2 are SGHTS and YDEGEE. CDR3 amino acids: CASSLDRNTEAFF. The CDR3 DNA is TGTGCCAGCAGCTTGGACAGGAACACTGAAGCTTTCTTT.

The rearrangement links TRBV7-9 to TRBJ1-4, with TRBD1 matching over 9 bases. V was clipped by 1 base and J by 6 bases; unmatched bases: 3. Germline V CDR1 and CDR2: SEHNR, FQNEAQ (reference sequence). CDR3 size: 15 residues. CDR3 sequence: CASSLDRGRDEKLFF. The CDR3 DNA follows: TGTGCCAGCAGCTTAGACAGGGGGCGTGATGAAAAACTGTTTTTT.

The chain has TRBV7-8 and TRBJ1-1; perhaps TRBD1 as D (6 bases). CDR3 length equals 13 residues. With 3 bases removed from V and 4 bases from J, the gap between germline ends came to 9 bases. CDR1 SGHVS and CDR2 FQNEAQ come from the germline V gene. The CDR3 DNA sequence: TGTGCCAGCAGCTTGAGGGGGTCCACTGAAGCTTTCTTT. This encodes CASSLRGSTEAFF.

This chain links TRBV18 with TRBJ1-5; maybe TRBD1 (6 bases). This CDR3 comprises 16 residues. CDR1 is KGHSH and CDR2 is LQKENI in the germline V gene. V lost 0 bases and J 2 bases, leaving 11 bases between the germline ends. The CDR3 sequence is CASSPPSGAGNQPQHF. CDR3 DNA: TGTGCCAGCTCACCACCGTCAGGGGCCGGCAATCAGCCCCAGCATTTT.

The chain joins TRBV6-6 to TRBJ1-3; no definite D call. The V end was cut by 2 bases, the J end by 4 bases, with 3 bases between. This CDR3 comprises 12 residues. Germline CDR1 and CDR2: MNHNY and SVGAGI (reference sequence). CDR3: CASSYSGNTIYF. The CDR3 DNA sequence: TGTGCCAGCAGTTACAGCGGAAACACCATATATTTT.

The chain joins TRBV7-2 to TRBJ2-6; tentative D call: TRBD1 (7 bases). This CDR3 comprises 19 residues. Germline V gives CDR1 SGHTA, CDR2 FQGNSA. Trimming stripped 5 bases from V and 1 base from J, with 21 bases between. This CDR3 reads CASSNLRGTVPSGANVLTF. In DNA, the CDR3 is TGTGCCAGCAGCAACCTTCGGGGGACAGTACCGTCTGGGGCCAACGTCCTGACTTTC.

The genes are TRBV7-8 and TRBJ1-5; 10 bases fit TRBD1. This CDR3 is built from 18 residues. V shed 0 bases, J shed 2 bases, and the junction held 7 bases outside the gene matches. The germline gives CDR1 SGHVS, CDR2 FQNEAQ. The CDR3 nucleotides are TGTGCCAGCAGCTTAGCCCGGGACAGGGGCAGTGGCAATCAGCCCCAGCATTTT. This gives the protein CASSLARDRGSGNQPQHF.

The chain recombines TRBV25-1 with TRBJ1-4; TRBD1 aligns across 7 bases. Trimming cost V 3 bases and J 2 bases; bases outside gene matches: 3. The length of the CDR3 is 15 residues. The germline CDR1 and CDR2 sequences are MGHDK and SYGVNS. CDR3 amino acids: CASSDLQGTNEKLFF. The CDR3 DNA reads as TGTGCCAGCAGTGACCTACAGGGGACTAATGAAAAACTGTTTTTT.

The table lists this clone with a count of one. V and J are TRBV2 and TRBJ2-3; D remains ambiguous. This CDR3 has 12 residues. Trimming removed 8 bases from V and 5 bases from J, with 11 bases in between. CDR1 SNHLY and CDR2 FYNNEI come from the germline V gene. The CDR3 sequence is CASWFRIDTQYF. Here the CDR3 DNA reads TGTGCCAGCTGGTTCAGGATAGATACGCAGTATTTT. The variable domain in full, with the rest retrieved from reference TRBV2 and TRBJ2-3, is EPEVTQTPSHQVTQMGQEVILRCVPISNHLYFYWYRQILGQKVEFLVSFYNNEISEKSEIFDDQFSVERPDGSNFTLKIRSTKLEDSAMYFCASWFRIDTQYFGPGTRLTVL.

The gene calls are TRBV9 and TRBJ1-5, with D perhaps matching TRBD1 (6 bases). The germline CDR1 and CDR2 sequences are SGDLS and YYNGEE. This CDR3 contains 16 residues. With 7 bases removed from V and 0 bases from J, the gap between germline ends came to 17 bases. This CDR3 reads CASPRGAQYSNQPQHF. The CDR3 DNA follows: TGTGCCAGCCCCCGGGGGGCCCAGTATAGCAATCAGCCCCAGCATTTT.

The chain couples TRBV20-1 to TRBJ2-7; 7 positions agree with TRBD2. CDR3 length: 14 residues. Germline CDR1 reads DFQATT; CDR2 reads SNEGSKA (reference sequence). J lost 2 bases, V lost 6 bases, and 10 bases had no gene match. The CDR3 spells CSASPGTIAYEQYF. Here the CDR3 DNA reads TGCAGTGCCAGTCCGGGGACTATTGCCTACGAGCAGTACTTC.

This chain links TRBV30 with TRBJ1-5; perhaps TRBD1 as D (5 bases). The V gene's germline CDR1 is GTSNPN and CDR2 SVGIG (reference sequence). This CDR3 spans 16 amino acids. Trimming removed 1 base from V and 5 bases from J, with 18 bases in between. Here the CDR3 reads CAWSEGADSSHQPQHF. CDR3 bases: TGTGCCTGGAGTGAAGGGGCAGACAGCTCGCATCAGCCCCAGCATTTT.

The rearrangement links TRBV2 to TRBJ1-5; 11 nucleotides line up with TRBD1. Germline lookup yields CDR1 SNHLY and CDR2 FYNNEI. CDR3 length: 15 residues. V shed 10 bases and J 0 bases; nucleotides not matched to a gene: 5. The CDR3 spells CATRDRGYSNQPQHF. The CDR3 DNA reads TGTGCCACCCGGGACAGGGGGTATAGCAATCAGCCCCAGCATTTT.

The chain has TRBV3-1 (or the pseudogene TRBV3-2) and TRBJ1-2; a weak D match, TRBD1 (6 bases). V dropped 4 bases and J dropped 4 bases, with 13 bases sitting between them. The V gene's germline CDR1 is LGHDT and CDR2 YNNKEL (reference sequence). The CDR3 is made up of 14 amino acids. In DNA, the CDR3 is TGTGCCAGCAGCCCCGAGGGGGTAGTCTATGGCTACACCTTC. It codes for CASSPEGVVYGYTF.

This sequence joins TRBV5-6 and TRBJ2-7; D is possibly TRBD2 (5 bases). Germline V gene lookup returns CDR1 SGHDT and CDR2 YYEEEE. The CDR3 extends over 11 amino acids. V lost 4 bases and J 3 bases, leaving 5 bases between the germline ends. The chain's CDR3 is CASSDYYEQYF. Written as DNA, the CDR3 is TGTGCCAGCAGCGACTACTACGAGCAGTACTTC.

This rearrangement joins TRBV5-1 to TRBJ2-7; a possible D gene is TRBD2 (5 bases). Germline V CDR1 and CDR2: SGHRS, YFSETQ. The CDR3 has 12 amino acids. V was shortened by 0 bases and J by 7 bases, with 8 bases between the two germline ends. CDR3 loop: CASSLDRGEQYF. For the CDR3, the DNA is TGCGCCAGCAGCTTGGACAGAGGGGAGCAGTACTTC.